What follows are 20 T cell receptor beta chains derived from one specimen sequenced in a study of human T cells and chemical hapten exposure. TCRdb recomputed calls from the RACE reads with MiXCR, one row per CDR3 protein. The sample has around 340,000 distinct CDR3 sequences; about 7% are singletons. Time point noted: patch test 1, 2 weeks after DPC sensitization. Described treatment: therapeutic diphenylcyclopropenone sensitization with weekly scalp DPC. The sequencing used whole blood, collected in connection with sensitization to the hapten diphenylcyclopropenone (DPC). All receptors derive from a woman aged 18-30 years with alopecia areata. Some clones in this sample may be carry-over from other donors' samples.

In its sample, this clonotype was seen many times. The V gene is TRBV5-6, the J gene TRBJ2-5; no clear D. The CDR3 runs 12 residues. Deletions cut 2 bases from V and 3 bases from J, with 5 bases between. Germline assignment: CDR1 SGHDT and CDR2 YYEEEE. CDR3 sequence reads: CASSLTEETQYF. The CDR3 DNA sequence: TGTGCCAGCAGCTTAACCGAAGAGACCCAGTACTTC.

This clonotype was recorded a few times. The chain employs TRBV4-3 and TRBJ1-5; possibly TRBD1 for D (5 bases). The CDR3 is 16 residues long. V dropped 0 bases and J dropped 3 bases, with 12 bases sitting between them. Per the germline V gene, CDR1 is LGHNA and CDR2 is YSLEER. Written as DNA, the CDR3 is TGCGCCAGCAGCCAAGATCTCCGGGGCGTCAATCAGCCCCAGCATTTT. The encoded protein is CASSQDLRGVNQPQHF.

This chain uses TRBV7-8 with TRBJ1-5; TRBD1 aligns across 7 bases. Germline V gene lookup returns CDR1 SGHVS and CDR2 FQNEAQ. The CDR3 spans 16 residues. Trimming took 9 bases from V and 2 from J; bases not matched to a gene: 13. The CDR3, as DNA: TGTGCCAGTTCCCCCGACAGGGTCGGCGGCAATCAGCCCCAGCATTTT. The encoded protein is CASSPDRVGGNQPQHF.

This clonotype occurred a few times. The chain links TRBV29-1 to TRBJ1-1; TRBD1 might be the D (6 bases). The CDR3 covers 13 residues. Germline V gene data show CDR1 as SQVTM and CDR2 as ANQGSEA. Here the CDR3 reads CSVQGLRTDEAFF. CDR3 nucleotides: TGCAGTGTACAGGGACTGCGGACGGATGAAGCTTTCTTT.

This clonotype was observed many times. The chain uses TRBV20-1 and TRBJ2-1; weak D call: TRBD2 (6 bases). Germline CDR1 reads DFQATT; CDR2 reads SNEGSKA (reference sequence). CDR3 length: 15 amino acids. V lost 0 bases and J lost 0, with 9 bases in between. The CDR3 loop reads CSARDGGDSYNEQFF. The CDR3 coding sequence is TGCAGTGCTAGAGACGGGGGAGACTCCTACAATGAGCAGTTCTTC.

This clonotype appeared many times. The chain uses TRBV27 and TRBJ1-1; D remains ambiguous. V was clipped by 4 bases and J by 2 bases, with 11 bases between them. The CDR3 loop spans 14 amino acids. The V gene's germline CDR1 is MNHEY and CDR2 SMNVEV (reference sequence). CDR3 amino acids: CASSSGPLNTEAFF. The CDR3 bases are TGTGCCAGCAGTTCCGGCCCGCTCAACACTGAAGCTTTCTTT.

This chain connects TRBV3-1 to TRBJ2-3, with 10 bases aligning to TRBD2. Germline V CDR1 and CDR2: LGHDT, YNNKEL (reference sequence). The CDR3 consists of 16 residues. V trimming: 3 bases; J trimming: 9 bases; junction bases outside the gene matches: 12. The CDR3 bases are TGTGCCAGCAGCCAGAGGATAGCAGCGGGGGGGGAGACGCAGTATTTT. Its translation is CASSQRIAAGGETQYF.

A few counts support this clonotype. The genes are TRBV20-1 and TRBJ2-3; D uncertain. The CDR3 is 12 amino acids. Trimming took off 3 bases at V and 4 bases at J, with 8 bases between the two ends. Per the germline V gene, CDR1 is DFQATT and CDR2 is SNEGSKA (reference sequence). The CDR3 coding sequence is TGCAGTGCTAGTCAACCCCCAGATACGCAGTATTTT. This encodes CSASQPPDTQYF.

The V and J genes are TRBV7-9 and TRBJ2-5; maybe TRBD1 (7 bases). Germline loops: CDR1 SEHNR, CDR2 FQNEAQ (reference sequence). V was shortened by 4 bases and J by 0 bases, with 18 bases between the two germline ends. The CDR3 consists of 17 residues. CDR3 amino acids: CASSWKTAGTDQETQYF. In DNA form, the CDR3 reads TGTGCCAGCAGCTGGAAGACCGCGGGGACAGACCAAGAGACCCAGTACTTC.

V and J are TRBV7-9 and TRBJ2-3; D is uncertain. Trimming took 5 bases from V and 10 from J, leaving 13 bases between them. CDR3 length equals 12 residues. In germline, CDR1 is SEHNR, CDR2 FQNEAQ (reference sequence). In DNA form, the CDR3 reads TGTGCCAGCAGCCCGACTGCCGTTCCGCAGTATTTT. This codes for CASSPTAVPQYF.

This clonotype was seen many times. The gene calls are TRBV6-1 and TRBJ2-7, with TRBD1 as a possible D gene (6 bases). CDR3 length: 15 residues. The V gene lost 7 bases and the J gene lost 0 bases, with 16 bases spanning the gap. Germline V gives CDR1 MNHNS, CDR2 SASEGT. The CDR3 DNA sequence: TGTGCCAGCACCGCTTGGGACACCGGCTCCTACGAGCAGTACTTC. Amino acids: CASTAWDTGSYEQYF.

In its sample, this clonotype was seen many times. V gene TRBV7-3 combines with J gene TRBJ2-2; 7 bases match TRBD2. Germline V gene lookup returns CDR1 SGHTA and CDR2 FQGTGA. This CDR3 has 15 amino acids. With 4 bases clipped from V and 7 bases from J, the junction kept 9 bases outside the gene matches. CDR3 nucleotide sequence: TGTGCCAGCAGCTGGAGCGGGGCCGGTGGCGGGGAGCTGTTTTTT. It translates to CASSWSGAGGGELFF.

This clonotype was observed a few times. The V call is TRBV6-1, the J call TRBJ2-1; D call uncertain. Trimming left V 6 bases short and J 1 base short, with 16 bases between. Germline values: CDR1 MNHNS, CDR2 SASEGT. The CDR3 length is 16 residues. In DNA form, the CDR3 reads TGTGCCAGCAGGCGGACGTCCACTGCATCCTACAATGAGCAGTTCTTC. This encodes CASRRTSTASYNEQFF.

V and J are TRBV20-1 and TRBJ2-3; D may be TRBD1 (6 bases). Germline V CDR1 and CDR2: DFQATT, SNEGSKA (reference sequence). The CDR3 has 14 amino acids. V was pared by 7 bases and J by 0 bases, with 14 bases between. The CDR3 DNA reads TGCAGTGTCTACAGGGTGGGGAGCACAGATACGCAGTATTTT. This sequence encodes CSVYRVGSTDTQYF.

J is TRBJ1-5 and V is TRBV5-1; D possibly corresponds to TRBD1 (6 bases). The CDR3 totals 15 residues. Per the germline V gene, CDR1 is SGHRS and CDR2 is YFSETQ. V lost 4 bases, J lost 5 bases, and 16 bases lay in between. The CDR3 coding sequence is TGCGCCAGCAGCCCCGGGTCAGGGGTCGATCAGCCCCAGCATTTT. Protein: CASSPGSGVDQPQHF.

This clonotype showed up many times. Here the CDR3 reads CASSIVDVLQPQHF. CDR3 in DNA: TGTGCCAGTAGTATAGTGGACGTACTGCAGCCCCAGCATTTT. This sequence joins TRBV19 and TRBJ1-5; D is ambiguous. The V end was cut by 1 base, the J end by 7 bases, with 11 bases between. Germline CDR1 reads LNHDA; CDR2 reads SQIVND (reference sequence). The CDR3 runs to 14 residues. The full variable domain, with the rest looked up from reference TRBV19 and TRBJ1-5, is DGGITQSPKYLFRKEGQNVTLSCEQNLNHDAMYWYRQDPGQGLRLIYYSQIVNDFQKGDIAEGYSVSREKKESFPLTVTSAQKNPTAFYLCASSIVDVLQPQHFGDGTRLSIL.

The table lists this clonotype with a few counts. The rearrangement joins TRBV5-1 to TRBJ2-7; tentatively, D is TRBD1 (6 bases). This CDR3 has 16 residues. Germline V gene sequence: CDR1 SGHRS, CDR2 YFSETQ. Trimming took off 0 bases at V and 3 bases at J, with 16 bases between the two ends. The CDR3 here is CASSLDRAISSYEQYF. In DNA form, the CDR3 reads TGCGCCAGCAGCTTGGACAGGGCTATTTCTAGCTACGAGCAGTACTTC.

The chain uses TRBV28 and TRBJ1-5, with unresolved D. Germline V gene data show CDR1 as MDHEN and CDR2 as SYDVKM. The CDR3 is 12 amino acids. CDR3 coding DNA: TGTGCTCAAGGGAAGGGCAATCAGCCCCAGCATTTT. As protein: CAQGKGNQPQHF.

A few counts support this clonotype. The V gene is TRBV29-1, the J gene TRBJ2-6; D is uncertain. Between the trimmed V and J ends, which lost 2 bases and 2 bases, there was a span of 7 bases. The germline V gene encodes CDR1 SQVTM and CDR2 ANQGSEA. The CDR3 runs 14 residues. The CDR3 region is CSVEYLTGANVLTF. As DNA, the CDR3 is TGCAGCGTTGAATATCTGACTGGGGCCAACGTCCTGACTTTC.

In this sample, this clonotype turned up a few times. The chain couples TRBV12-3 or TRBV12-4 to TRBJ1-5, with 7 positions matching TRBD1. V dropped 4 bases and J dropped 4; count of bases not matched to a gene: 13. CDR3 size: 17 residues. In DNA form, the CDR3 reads TGTGCCAGCAGTTATCGGACAGGCCTATCACTTAATCAGCCCCAGCATTTT. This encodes CASSYRTGLSLNQPQHF.